This entry features one TCR beta chain sequence. What this receptor recognizes is not known. The sample holds no much larger clone one base away, and base qualities are not on file. The sample comes from a study of blood T cell repertoires in COVID-19 (dated by TCRdb to the early 2020s). Concerning the study at large: Samples covering the acute and convalescent phases of COVID-19 were provided by collaborators in the United States, Italy and Spain. The prospective study material was composed of cDNA or gDNA derived from T cells, B-cell-depleted T cells, or PBMCs. Subjects who had been exposed to COVID-19, were actively infected with it, or had recovered from it provided the deeply sampled blood TCRbeta repertoires that made up the dataset. The repertoires were released in a freely available public database intended as a resource for research on the immune response to SARS-CoV-2. The samples were drawn from the first 160 participants of the ongoing ImmuneRACE study and from roughly 1,300 subjects provided by 6 global collaborators. Sample metadata almost always included a de-identified subject ID, COVID-19 status, age in years and sex. Where available, HLA class I and class II types were obtained from metadata supplied by the sample provider rather than from assay-based typing.

V drops 4 bases and J drops 7 bases, leaving 13 bases in between. Spanning cysteine to phenylalanine, the CDR3 consists of 14 amino acids. Just CDR3 DNA is preserved here, 42 bases in frame from base 1. CDR1 and CDR2 are drawn from the germline V gene: LGHNA, YNFKEQ. TCRbeta CDR3 regions were amplified from genomic DNA using the immunoSEQ Assay, a bias-controlled multiplex PCR. Under the source paper's analysis protocol: Nucleated cell counts per sample were estimated from amplification of reference gene primers within the assay. To quantify the absolute abundance of each unique TCRbeta CDR3 rearrangement, sequence reads were collapsed and filtered. For each sample, productive Simpson clonality was calculated as the square root of Simpson's diversity index across productive rearrangements. This is the immuneACCESS table as TCRdb keeps it, with only in-frame sequences that have V and J called. A part of the clones is gone; compared with another copy, unresolved V genes explain less than half, and the rest is unexplained. For V, J and clone size, that table is used; D and trimming come from the DNA. The table for this sample lists fewer than 250,000 clones; about 87% of them were counted only once. 2.5% to 3% of the sample goes to the ten largest clones.

Participants in the prospective study were enrolled through a virtual design, were aged about 18 to 100 years, and lived in 24 United States geographic areas. In the prospective study, participants were assigned to cohorts based on the clinical history participants reported in a screening survey and a study questionnaire. In the prospective study, whole blood, serum and a nasopharyngeal or oropharyngeal swab were collected from each participant by mobile phlebotomists. Participants in the prospective study had the option to provide additional blood draws and questionnaires over a 2-month period. Before DNA extraction, blood samples from the prospective study were shipped at room temperature or frozen. Broader findings and caveats from the paper: Clinical and demographic metadata were provided uncurated, with the amount varying by source and participant.

Source material: PBMCs or T cells enriched from blood (not recorded which). The TCR sequence derives from a woman under 40 with acute COVID-19. The rearrangement combines TRBV4-2 with TRBJ2-2, with TRBD2 perhaps the D gene, on 5 matching bases. The nucleotide sequence is given as TGTGCCAGCAGCCTCGGGGAACCAGGCGGGGAGCTGTTTTTT. Its amino acids are CASSLGEPGGELFF.